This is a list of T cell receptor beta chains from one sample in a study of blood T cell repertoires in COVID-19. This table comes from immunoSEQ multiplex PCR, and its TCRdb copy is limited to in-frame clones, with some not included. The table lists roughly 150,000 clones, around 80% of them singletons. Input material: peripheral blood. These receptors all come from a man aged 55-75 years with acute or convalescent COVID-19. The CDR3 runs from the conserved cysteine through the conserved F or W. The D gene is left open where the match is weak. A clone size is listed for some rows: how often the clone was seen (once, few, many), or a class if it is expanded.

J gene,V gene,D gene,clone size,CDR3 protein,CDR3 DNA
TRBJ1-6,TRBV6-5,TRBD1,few,CASSNRGSDSPLHF,TGTGCCAGCAGTAACAGGGGGTCCGATTCACCCCTCCACTTT
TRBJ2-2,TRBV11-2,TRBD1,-,CASSFGAGGTGELFF,TGTGCCAGCAGCTTCGGGGCAGGGGGAACCGGGGAGCTGTTTTTT
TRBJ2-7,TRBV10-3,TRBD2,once,CAISDASGRDEQYF,TGTGCCATCAGTGATGCTAGCGGGAGAGACGAGCAGTACTTC
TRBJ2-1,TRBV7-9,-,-,CASSRESREQFF,TGTGCCAGCAGCCGAGAGAGTCGTGAGCAGTTCTTC
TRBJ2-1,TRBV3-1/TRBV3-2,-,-,CASSQEGGGGQFF,TGTGCCAGCAGCCAAGAGGGTGGAGGGGGCCAGTTCTTC
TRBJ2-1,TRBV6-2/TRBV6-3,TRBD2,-,CASSYLSSGRTTYNEQFF,TGTGCCAGCAGTTACTTGTCTAGCGGGAGGACGACCTACAATGAGCAGTTCTTC
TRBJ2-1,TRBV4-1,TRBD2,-,CASSHPTSGSSNEQFF,TGCGCCAGCAGCCACCCGACTAGCGGGAGTTCGAATGAGCAGTTCTTC
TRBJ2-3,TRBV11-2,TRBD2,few,CASSLRLAGGNPTQYF,TGTGCCAGCAGCCTGAGACTAGCGGGAGGGAATCCTACGCAGTATTTT
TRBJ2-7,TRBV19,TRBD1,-,CASSKDRANEQYF,TGTGCCAGTAGTAAGGACAGGGCCAACGAGCAGTACTTC
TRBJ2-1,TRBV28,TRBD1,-,CASRSGQAYNEQFF,TGTGCCAGCAGGTCGGGACAGGCGTACAATGAGCAGTTCTTC
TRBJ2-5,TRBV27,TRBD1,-,CASSHGTGEETQYF,TGTGCCAGCAGTCACGGGACAGGGGAAGAGACCCAGTACTTC
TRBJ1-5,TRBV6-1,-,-,CASSETTDSFGQPQHF,TGTGCCAGCAGTGAAACTACGGACAGTTTTGGGCAGCCCCAGCATTTT
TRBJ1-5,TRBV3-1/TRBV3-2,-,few,CASSQEQGSQPQHF,TGTGCCAGCAGCCAAGAACAGGGAAGTCAGCCCCAGCATTTT
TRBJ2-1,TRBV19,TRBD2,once,CASSSRVAGAAYNEQFF,TGTGCCAGTAGTAGCCGGGTAGCGGGAGCTGCCTACAATGAGCAGTTCTTC
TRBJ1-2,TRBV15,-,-,CATSLAYTSYTF,TGTGCCACCAGCTTAGCATACACCTCCTACACCTTC
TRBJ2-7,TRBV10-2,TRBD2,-,CASSDTASGNSYEQYF,TGCGCCAGCAGTGACACGGCTAGCGGCAACTCCTACGAGCAGTACTTC
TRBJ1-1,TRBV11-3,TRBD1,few,CASSLRGVNTEAFF,TGTGCCAGCAGCCTCAGGGGGGTGAACACTGAAGCTTTCTTT
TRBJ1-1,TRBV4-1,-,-,CASSQTQVRNTEAFF,TGCGCCAGCAGCCAAACCCAGGTCAGGAACACTGAAGCTTTCTTT
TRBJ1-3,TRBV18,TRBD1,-,CASSPAWTGGSGNTIYF,TGTGCCAGCTCACCTGCTTGGACAGGGGGAAGTGGAAACACCATATATTTT
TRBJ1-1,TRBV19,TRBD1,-,CASIRTGSTEAFF,TGTGCCAGTATCAGGACAGGGAGTACTGAAGCTTTCTTT
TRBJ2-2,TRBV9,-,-,CASSVAEGNTGELFF,TGTGCCAGCAGCGTAGCGGAGGGGAACACCGGGGAGCTGTTTTTT
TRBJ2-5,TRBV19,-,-,CASSPRAIRKTQYF,TGTGCCAGTAGCCCCAGGGCTATTAGGAAGACCCAGTACTTC
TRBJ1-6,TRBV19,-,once,CASSPGLMNSPLHF,TGTGCCAGTTCACCGGGACTGATGAATTCACCCCTCCACTTT